This is a list of T cell receptor beta chains from one sample in a study of T cell responses to AZD1222 COVID-19 vaccine. Sequenced by immunoSEQ multiplex PCR; TCRdb stores in-frame clones only, minus some. The sample has around 67,000 clones, roughly 80% seen once; the top ten hold about 20%. Sequences were derived from peripheral blood, sampled on day 0 of AZD1222 vaccination. These receptors were collected from an adult in good health. CDR3s include the opening cysteine and the closing phenylalanine or tryptophan.

j_call v_call cdr3_aa
TRBJ2-7 TRBV19 CASSIEWDYEQYF
TRBJ2-7 TRBV10-1 CASSSWGTYEQYF
TRBJ2-6 TRBV6-2/TRBV6-3 CASSDPMYVLTF
TRBJ1-2 TRBV11-2 CASSPQNLQGGYTF
TRBJ1-1 TRBV14 CASSQGSWGRGTEAFF
TRBJ1-5 TRBV15 CATSPNRDQPQHF
TRBJ1-4 TRBV19 CASGYEKLFF
TRBJ1-5 TRBV7-2 CASSLQSTAFNQPQHF
TRBJ2-5 TRBV6-5 CASTTVGHKETQYF
TRBJ1-1 TRBV11-1 CASSLEVGTNTEAFF
TRBJ2-7 TRBV28 CASSSTGPPLEQYF
TRBJ1-1 TRBV28 CASPSVTNTEAFF
TRBJ1-6 TRBV28 CASSTSSGLYNSPLHF
TRBJ1-5 TRBV7-8 CASSLAGGTGGRGQPQHF
TRBJ1-5 TRBV7-8 CASSLDGALINQPQHF
TRBJ2-1 TRBV2 CASSGSSGRIPSGFF
TRBJ1-1 TRBV6-2/TRBV6-3 CASSYPLGGAFF
TRBJ1-4 TRBV19 CASKQGGWEKLFF
TRBJ2-2 TRBV25-1 CASISQGSGELFF
TRBJ2-7 TRBV7-2 CASSRGGRGSISYEQYF
TRBJ2-7 TRBV6-5 CASSYSQKSSYEQYF
TRBJ2-7 TRBV28 CASRTQEVAYEQYF
TRBJ1-1 TRBV11-2 CASSLVLGMNTEAFF